The source of this TCR beta chain is a study of T cell changes during pregnancy in multiple sclerosis. Trimming removed 1 base from V and 6 bases from J, with 10 bases in between. Germline CDR1 MNHNS, CDR2 SASEGT. CDR3 length: 13 residues. The repertoire was sequenced with immunoSEQ multiplex PCR; TCRdb's copy has only in-frame clones and lacks some. The table lists approximately 64,000 clones, roughly 88% of them singletons. This clonotype was sampled from a female donor in good health, enrolled as a control in a pregnancy study. J is TRBJ2-7 and V is TRBV6-1, with no clear D. Here the sequenced sample was peripheral blood, taken in the second trimester of pregnancy. DNA for the CDR3: TGTGCCAGCAGTGAAGACCCCAGAACCGAGCAGTACTTC. It encodes CASSEDPRTEQYF.